Detailed here is one T cell receptor beta chain. The antigen is undetermined. In germline, CDR1 is SGHNT, CDR2 YYREEE (reference sequence). V was trimmed by 2 bases and J by 0 bases, leaving 9 bases between them. The CDR3 has 15 amino acids. The entry originates in a study of cytomegalovirus exposure and HLA in healthy donors. Overall study findings and caveats: Most subjects' HLA-A and HLA-B alleles were reportedly predicted from TCR beta sequences.

All the people who gave samples were healthy bone marrow donors. The PCR employed 60 Vbeta primers together with 13 Jbeta primers. Clones were sequenced by immunoSEQ multiplex PCR, and TCRdb holds only the in-frame ones, with some missing. Of roughly 98,000 clones detected, approximately 76% appear once; the ten largest clones hold approximately 2%. J is TRBJ2-1 and V is TRBV5-4, with D perhaps matching TRBD1 (6 bases). This TCR was recovered from a man in his forties or fifties in good health and CMV-seronegative. Specimen: PBMCs. The CDR3 protein is CASSFGQSSYNEQFF. The CDR3 region has the DNA TGTGCCAGCAGCTTCGGACAGAGCTCCTACAATGAGCAGTTCTTC.